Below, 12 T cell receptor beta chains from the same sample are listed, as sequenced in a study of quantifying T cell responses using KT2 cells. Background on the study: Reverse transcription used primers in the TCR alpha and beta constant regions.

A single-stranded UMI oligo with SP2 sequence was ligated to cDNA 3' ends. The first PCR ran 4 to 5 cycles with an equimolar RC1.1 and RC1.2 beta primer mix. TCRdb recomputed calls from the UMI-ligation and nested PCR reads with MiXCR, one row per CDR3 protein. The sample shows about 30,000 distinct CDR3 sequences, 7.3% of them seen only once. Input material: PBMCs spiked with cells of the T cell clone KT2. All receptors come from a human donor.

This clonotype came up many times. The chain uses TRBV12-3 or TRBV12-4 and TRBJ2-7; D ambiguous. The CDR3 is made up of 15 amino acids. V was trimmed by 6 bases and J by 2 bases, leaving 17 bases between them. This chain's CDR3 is CASSLSSHNPYEQYF. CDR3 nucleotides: TGTGCCAGCAGCCTCAGCAGCCATAACCCCTACGAGCAGTACTTC.

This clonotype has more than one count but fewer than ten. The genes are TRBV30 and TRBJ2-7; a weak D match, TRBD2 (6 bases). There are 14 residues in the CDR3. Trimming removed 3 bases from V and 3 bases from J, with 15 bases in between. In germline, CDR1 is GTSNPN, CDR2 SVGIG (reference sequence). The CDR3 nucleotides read TGTGCCTGGAGCGGCGGGGCCTCTTACTACGAGCAGTACTTC. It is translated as CAWSGGASYYEQYF.

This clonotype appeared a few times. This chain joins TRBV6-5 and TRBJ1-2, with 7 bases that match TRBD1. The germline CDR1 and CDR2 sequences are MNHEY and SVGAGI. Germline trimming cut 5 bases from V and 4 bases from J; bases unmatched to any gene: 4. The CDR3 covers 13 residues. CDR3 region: CASSLQGFYGYTF. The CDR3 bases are TGTGCCAGCAGTCTACAGGGGTTCTATGGCTACACCTTC.

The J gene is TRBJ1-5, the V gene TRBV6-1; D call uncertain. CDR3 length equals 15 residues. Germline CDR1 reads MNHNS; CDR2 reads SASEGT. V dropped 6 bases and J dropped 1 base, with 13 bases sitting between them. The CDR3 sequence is CASRTDQNSNQPQHF. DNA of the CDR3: TGTGCCAGCAGGACGGACCAGAACAGCAATCAGCCCCAGCATTTT.

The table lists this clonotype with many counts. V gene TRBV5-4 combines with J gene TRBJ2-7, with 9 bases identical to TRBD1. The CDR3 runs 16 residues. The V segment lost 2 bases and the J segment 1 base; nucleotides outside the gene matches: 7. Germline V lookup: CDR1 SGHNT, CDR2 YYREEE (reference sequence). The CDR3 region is CASSFDGTGQSYEQYF. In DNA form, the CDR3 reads TGTGCCAGCAGCTTTGATGGGACAGGGCAGTCCTACGAGCAGTACTTC.

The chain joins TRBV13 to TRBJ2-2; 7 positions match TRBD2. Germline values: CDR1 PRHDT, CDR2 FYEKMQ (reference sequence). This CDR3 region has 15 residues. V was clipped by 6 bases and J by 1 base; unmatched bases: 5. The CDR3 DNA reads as TGTGCCAGCAGTTCAAGCGGGAAGAACACCGGGGAGCTGTTTTTT. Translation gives CASSSSGKNTGELFF.

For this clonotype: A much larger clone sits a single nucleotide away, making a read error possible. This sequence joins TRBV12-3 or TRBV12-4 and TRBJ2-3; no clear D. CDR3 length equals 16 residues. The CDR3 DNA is TGTACCAGCAGTTTGTTTAGGTATACTAGCACAGATACGCAGTATTTT. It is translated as CTSSLFRYTSTDTQYF.

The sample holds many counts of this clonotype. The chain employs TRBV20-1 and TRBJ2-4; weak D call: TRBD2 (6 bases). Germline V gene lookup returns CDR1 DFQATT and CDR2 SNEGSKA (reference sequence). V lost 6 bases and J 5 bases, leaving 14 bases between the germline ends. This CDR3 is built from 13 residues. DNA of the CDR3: TGCAGTGCAGATCCGGGACTCGAAAACATTCAGTACTTC. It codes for CSADPGLENIQYF.

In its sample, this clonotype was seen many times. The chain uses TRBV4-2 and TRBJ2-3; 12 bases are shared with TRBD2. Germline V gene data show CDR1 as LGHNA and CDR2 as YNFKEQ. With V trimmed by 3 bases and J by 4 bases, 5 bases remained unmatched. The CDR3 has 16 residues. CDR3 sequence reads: CASSQQTSGSADTQYF. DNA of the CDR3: TGTGCCAGCAGCCAGCAGACTAGCGGGAGTGCAGATACGCAGTATTTT.

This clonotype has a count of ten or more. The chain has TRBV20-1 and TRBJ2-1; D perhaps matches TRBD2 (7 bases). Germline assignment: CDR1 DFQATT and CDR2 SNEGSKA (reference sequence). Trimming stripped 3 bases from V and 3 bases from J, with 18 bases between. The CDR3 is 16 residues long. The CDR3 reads CSARVGGGSRYNEQFF. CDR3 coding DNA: TGCAGTGCTAGGGTGGGAGGGGGATCGCGCTACAATGAGCAGTTCTTC.

The CDR3 DNA sequence: TGTGCCAGCAGTGGAATTGCTCGGGACAATGAGCAGTTCTTC. Residues: CASSGIARDNEQFF. The chain combines TRBV2 with TRBJ2-1; D call uncertain. V was shortened by 4 bases and J by 5 bases, with 12 bases between the two germline ends. The germline CDR1 and CDR2 sequences are SNHLY and FYNNEI. This CDR3 spans 14 amino acids.

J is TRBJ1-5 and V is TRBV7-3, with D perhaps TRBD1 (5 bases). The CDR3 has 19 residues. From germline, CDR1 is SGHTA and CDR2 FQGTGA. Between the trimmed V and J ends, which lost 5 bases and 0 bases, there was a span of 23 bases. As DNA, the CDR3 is TGTGCCAGCAGCGGCGGGGGGGGGAAAAACGGTTATAGCAATCAGCCCCAGCATTTT. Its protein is CASSGGGGKNGYSNQPQHF.